The 11 T cell receptor beta chains listed next were all sequenced from one sample in a study of cytomegalovirus exposure and HLA in healthy donors. PCR primers comprised 60 Vbeta and 13 Jbeta primers. The table came from immunoSEQ multiplex PCR; TCRdb's copy has only in-frame clones and leaves some out. The top ten clones hold roughly 4.3% of a sample with roughly 150,000 clones, roughly four fifths of them seen once. Specimen: PBMCs. These receptor sequences come from a man aged 45-60 years in good health and CMV-seropositive.

The rearrangement links TRBV27 to TRBJ2-3; D remains unclear. Trimming pared 5 bases from V and 2 bases from J, leaving 20 bases between. Germline V lookup: CDR1 MNHEY, CDR2 SMNVEV (reference sequence). This CDR3 is built from 17 residues. CDR3 region: CASSPIIARASTDTQYF. Here the CDR3 DNA reads TGTGCCAGCAGTCCTATTATAGCCCGAGCCTCCACAGATACGCAGTATTTT.

The V and J genes are TRBV12-5 and TRBJ2-1; 14 positions agree with TRBD2. The CDR3 has 15 residues. Germline V gene data show CDR1 as LGHNT and CDR2 as FRNRAP. The ends lost 5 bases at V and 8 bases at J; junction bases unmatched: 5. Here the CDR3 reads CASGLGLAGEDEQFF. The CDR3 coding sequence is TGTGCTAGTGGTCTGGGACTAGCGGGAGAGGATGAGCAGTTCTTC. Together with reference TRBV12-5 and TRBJ2-1, the CDR3 gives the full variable domain: DARVTQTPRHKVTEMGQEVTMRCQPILGHNTVFWYRQTMMQGLELLAYFRNRAPLDDSGMPKDRFSAEMPDATLATLKIQPSEPRDSAVYFCASGLGLAGEDEQFFGPGTRLTVL.

This chain connects TRBV5-1 to TRBJ2-1, with 10 bases matching TRBD2. This CDR3 has 14 residues. In germline, CDR1 is SGHRS, CDR2 YFSETQ. Trimming at V came to 6 bases and at J to 1 base, leaving 1 base not matched to a gene. CDR3 loop: CASNSGRSYNEQFF. CDR3 DNA sequence: TGCGCCAGCAATAGCGGGAGGTCCTACAATGAGCAGTTCTTC.

This chain joins TRBV7-9 and TRBJ1-6; TRBD1 aligns across 10 bases. Germline assignment: CDR1 SEHNR and CDR2 FQNEAQ (reference sequence). Unmatched junction bases numbered 7, after V lost 5 bases and J lost 6 bases. The CDR3 has 16 amino acids. CDR3 sequence reads: CASSLLRDRGNSPLHF. CDR3 bases: TGTGCCAGCAGCCTCCTCCGGGACAGGGGTAATTCACCCCTCCACTTT.

The V gene is TRBV18, the J gene TRBJ2-7; D is unclear. The germline CDR1 and CDR2 sequences are KGHSH and LQKENI. V was trimmed by 6 bases and J by 4 bases, leaving 16 bases between them. The CDR3 sequence is 14 residues long. The CDR3 nucleotides read TGTGCCAGCTCTCCATCCACGGTCTCTTACGAGCAGTACTTC. Translated: CASSPSTVSYEQYF.

This clone was seen only once. This chain joins TRBV5-4 and TRBJ2-3, with 9 positions matching TRBD1. J lost 6 bases, V lost 0 bases, and 11 bases had no gene match. The CDR3 sequence is 17 residues long. Germline values: CDR1 SGHNT, CDR2 YYREEE (reference sequence). CDR3 DNA: TGTGCCAGCAGCTTGGCTCCGGGACAGGGATTGTTGGATACGCAGTATTTT. This encodes CASSLAPGQGLLDTQYF.

The genes are TRBV29-1 and TRBJ1-4; unclear D gene. The germline gives CDR1 SQVTM, CDR2 ANQGSEA. CDR3 length equals 11 residues. Trimming removed 6 bases from V and 2 bases from J, with 4 bases in between. CDR3 bases: TGCAGCGTACACACTAATGAAAAACTGTTTTTT. This translates into CSVHTNEKLFF.

This chain links TRBV7-9 with TRBJ1-2; 8 nucleotides line up with TRBD1. The ends lost 6 bases at V and 5 bases at J; junction bases unmatched: 17. The CDR3 is made up of 17 amino acids. In germline, CDR1 is SEHNR, CDR2 FQNEAQ (reference sequence). CDR3 in amino acids: CASRSDLESGGQYGYTF. In DNA form, the CDR3 reads TGTGCCAGCAGGTCGGATCTGGAATCAGGGGGCCAGTATGGCTACACCTTC.

J is TRBJ2-7 and V is TRBV7-2; 12 bases align to TRBD1. The V and J ends lost 3 bases and 7 bases, in that order; junction bases with no gene match: 4. CDR3 length: 14 amino acids. Germline CDR1 and CDR2: SGHTA and FQGNSA. Written as DNA, the CDR3 is TGTGCCAGCAGCTTGGGACAGGGGGCGCTTGAGCAGTACTTC. Protein product: CASSLGQGALEQYF.

The chain has TRBV7-2 and TRBJ1-1; weak D call: TRBD1 (5 bases). From germline, CDR1 is SGHTA and CDR2 FQGNSA. The CDR3 contains 15 residues. Between the trimmed V and J ends, which lost 3 bases and 4 bases, there was a span of 15 bases. As DNA, the CDR3 is TGTGCCAGCAGCTTGGGGCTGGGAAGGGTCACTGAAGCTTTCTTT. Protein sequence: CASSLGLGRVTEAFF.

V is TRBV18 and J is TRBJ2-5, with 8 nucleotides matching TRBD1. The CDR3 covers 14 residues. Trimming at V came to 4 bases and at J to 5 bases, leaving 6 bases not matched to a gene. Looked up from germline, CDR1 is KGHSH and CDR2 is LQKENI. The CDR3 loop reads CASSRDRSFETQYF. In nucleotides, the CDR3 is TGTGCCAGCTCACGGGACAGGAGCTTTGAGACCCAGTACTTC.